These T cell receptor beta chains were read from a single sample in a study of cytomegalovirus exposure and HLA in healthy donors. The table came from immunoSEQ multiplex PCR; TCRdb's copy has only in-frame clones and leaves some out. This sample carries over 100,000 clones, with more than 1.5% going to the ten biggest clones. Material for sequencing was PBMCs. Receptor source: a man aged 18 to 35 in good health and CMV-seronegative. The CDR3 runs from the conserved cysteine through the conserved F or W. The D gene is left open where the match is weak.

j_gene | len | v_gene | d_gene | CDR3nt | CDR3aa
TRBJ2-6 | 15 | TRBV28 | NA | TGTGCCAGCAGTGGGTCAGGGGTTGGGGCCAACGTCCTGACTTTC | CASSGSGVGANVLTF
TRBJ2-2 | 19 | TRBV7-9 | TRBD2 | TGTGCCAGCAGCTTAGCGGGGCTAGCGGGAGTAAGGAACACCGGGGAGCTGTTTTTT | CASSLAGLAGVRNTGELFF
TRBJ1-1 | 15 | TRBV6-1 | TRBD1 | TGTGCCAGCAGTGTCCTCTCAGGGGGCAACACTGAAGCTTTCTTT | CASSVLSGGNTEAFF
TRBJ1-6 | 17 | TRBV9 | TRBD1 | TGTGCCAGCAGCCCTCCCGGGACAGGGGCTTACAATTCACCCCTCCACTTT | CASSPPGTGAYNSPLHF
TRBJ2-2 | 12 | TRBV7-3 | NA | TGTGCCAGCAGCACCCAGTCCGGGGAGCTGTTTTTT | CASSTQSGELFF
TRBJ2-7 | 13 | TRBV6-5 | TRBD1 | TGTGCCAGCAACCGGGACAGGTCCTACGAGCAGTACTTC | CASNRDRSYEQYF
TRBJ2-7 | 14 | TRBV4-2 | NA | TGTGCCAGCAGCCAAGGTAGACTCCCCTACGAGCAGTACTTC | CASSQGRLPYEQYF
TRBJ2-7 | 13 | TRBV6-1 | TRBD2 | TGTGCCAGCAAGGATAGCGGGGGCTACGAGCAGTACTTC | CASKDSGGYEQYF
TRBJ1-5 | 16 | TRBV6-1 | NA | TGTGCCAGCAGTGAAAGGAGGACAGCAACGGATCAGCCCCAGCATTTT | CASSERRTATDQPQHF
TRBJ1-1 | 14 | TRBV19 | NA | TGTGCCAGTATCCCGACAGTTATGAACACTGAAGCTTTCTTT | CASIPTVMNTEAFF
TRBJ1-2 | 14 | TRBV11-3 | NA | TGTGCCAGCAGCTTCTCGGCCGAAGGGGCCGGCTACACCTTC | CASSFSAEGAGYTF
TRBJ1-1 | 15 | TRBV4-1 | TRBD1 | TGCGCCAGCAGCCAAAACAGGGGAGCGAGCACTGAAGCTTTCTTT | CASSQNRGASTEAFF
TRBJ2-2 | 14 | TRBV27 | TRBD1 | TGTGCCAGCAGGGGGACAGGGGGCTCCGGGGAGCTGTTTTTT | CASRGTGGSGELFF
TRBJ2-3 | 13 | TRBV27 | NA | TGTGCCAGCAGTTTTTTTGGACTAGATACGCAGTATTTT | CASSFFGLDTQYF
TRBJ2-7 | 13 | TRBV7-7 | TRBD2 | TGTGCTAGCAGCCCCGGACTAGACTACGAGCAGTACTTC | CASSPGLDYEQYF
TRBJ2-2 | 13 | TRBV10-3 | NA | TGTGCCATCAGCGGCCCGGGGGCCGGGGAGCTGTTTTTT | CAISGPGAGELFF